This T cell receptor (beta chain) is drawn from a study of response to subunit inactivated influenza vaccine. TCRdb reprocessed the RT-PCR reads via MiXCR and lists one record per CDR3 protein. The sample has about 570,000 distinct CDR3 sequences, 11% seen once. V was shortened by 4 bases and J by 3 bases, with 7 bases between the two germline ends. Germline V lookup: CDR1 SGHTA, CDR2 FQGNSA. CDR3 length: 13 residues. This sample also belongs to another study, concerning T cells expressing NK-cell markers. That source notes: The authors made TCR beta cDNA libraries by 5'RACE template switching. This switching added a universal primer site and UMIs. Nothing established the HCMV specificity of expanded NKG2C+ T cell clones.

The sequence came from a man in his fifties who received an inactivated influenza vaccine. The chain joins TRBV7-2 to TRBJ1-5; unclear D gene. This sample comprised PBMCs from blood, obtained on the day of vaccination. CDR3 bases: TGTGCCAGCAGCTCTTTGAACAATCAGCCCCAGCATTTT. This sequence encodes CASSSLNNQPQHF.